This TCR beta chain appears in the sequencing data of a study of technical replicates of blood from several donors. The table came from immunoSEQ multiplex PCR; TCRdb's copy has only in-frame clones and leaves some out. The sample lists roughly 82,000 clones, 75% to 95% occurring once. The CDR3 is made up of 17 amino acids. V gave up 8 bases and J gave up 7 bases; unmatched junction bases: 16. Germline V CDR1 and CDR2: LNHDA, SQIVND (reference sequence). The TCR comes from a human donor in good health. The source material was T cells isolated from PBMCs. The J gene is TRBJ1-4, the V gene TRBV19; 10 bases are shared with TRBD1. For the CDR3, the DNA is TGTGCCAGTGACCCGGATGGGACAGGGGTCTTTGGTGAAAAACTGTTTTTT. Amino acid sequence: CASDPDGTGVFGEKLFF.